The 19 T cell receptor beta chains reported below all come from one sample, sequenced in a study of blood T cell repertoires in COVID-19. Assay: immunoSEQ multiplex PCR; the TCRdb copy retains only in-frame clones and omits some. The table lists about 200,000 clones, around 85% of them singletons. The material sequenced was peripheral blood. These receptors were obtained from a person aged 65 to 85 with COVID-19, enrolled during active disease.

The chain joins TRBV10-3 to TRBJ1-1; TRBD1 matches at 9 bases. Looked up from germline, CDR1 is ENHRY and CDR2 is SYGVKD. J gave up 1 base and V 4 bases, and 4 bases lay outside the gene matches. This CDR3 comprises 15 residues. The CDR3 DNA reads TGTGCCATCAGTGTTATGGGACAGGGGAACACTGAAGCTTTCTTT. Translated: CAISVMGQGNTEAFF.

V usage is TRBV16 and J usage is TRBJ1-4, with TRBD1 matching 7 bases. Germline V gene data show CDR1 as KGHSY and CDR2 as FQNENV. The CDR3 is made up of 16 amino acids. V was clipped by 2 bases and J by 8 bases; unmatched bases: 11. The CDR3 loop reads CASSQAAGIGGEKLFF. The CDR3 DNA follows: TGTGCCAGCAGCCAAGCCGCTGGGATAGGGGGCGAAAAACTGTTTTTT.

The V gene is TRBV15, the J gene TRBJ1-4, with D unclear. The CDR3 runs to 13 residues. Germline CDR1 LNHNV, CDR2 YYDKDF (reference sequence). With 7 bases removed from V and 2 bases from J, the gap between germline ends came to 8 bases. The CDR3 protein is CATKPGTNEKLFF. The CDR3 DNA follows: TGTGCCACCAAACCCGGGACTAATGAAAAACTGTTTTTT.

The chain has TRBV6-5 and TRBJ2-1, with a tentative D call TRBD1 (5 bases). CDR3 size: 15 residues. The V gene's germline CDR1 is MNHEY and CDR2 SVGAGI. V was pared by 1 base and J by 3 bases, with 10 bases between. For the CDR3, the DNA is TGTGCCAGCAGTTACTTGGCAGGGCTCTACAATGAGCAGTTCTTC. Its translation: CASSYLAGLYNEQFF.

This clone was observed once. The V call is TRBV6-2 or TRBV6-3, the J call TRBJ2-7; TRBD1 is a possible D gene (6 bases). V was clipped by 2 bases and J by 2 bases, with 10 bases between them. The CDR3 contains 14 residues. Germline CDR1 reads MNHEY; CDR2 reads SVGEGT. The CDR3 sequence is CASSYGGAAYEQYF. In DNA form, the CDR3 reads TGTGCCAGCAGTTACGGGGGCGCCGCCTACGAGCAGTACTTC.

About this clone itself: Other DNA sequences in the same sample also yield this CDR3. This sequence joins TRBV19 and TRBJ1-5, with TRBD1 as a possible D gene (5 bases). The germline V and J ends were trimmed by 5 bases and 7 bases, with 12 bases remaining between them. From germline, CDR1 is LNHDA and CDR2 SQIVND (reference sequence). The CDR3 is 13 amino acids. CDR3 protein: CASSWGVNQPQHF. The DNA for the CDR3 is TGTGCCAGTAGTTGGGGGGTAAACCAGCCCCAGCATTTT.

The chain recombines TRBV30 with TRBJ2-1; no clear D. The CDR3 totals 12 residues. Germline loops: CDR1 GTSNPN, CDR2 SVGIG (reference sequence). Trimming shortened V by 0 bases and J by 3 bases, and 3 bases separated the two germline ends. In DNA, the CDR3 is TGTGCCTGGAGTGTTAACTACAATGAGCAGTTCTTC. Protein product: CAWSVNYNEQFF.

The chain uses TRBV6-6 and TRBJ1-3, with D tentatively TRBD1 (6 bases). CDR1 and CDR2 from the germline V gene are MNHNY and SVGAGI (reference sequence). The CDR3 spans 16 residues. V shed 2 bases and J shed 0 bases, with 11 bases lying between them. The CDR3 bases are TGTGCCAGCAGTTACGCACAGGGTGGCTCTGGAAACACCATATATTTT. This encodes CASSYAQGGSGNTIYF.

The V and J genes are TRBV15 and TRBJ1-2; 8 nucleotides match TRBD1. This CDR3 comprises 17 residues. Trimming at V came to 0 bases and at J to 10 bases, leaving 16 bases not matched to a gene. Germline CDR1 and CDR2: LNHNV and YYDKDF (reference sequence). This CDR3 reads CATSRDMGVSGGHDYTF. For the CDR3, the DNA is TGTGCCACCAGCAGAGATATGGGGGTGTCAGGGGGCCATGACTACACCTTC.

The chain is built from TRBV5-4 and TRBJ2-7; 9 bases are shared with TRBD2. This CDR3 region has 14 residues. Unmatched junction bases numbered 3, after V lost 2 bases and J lost 3 bases. From germline, CDR1 is SGHNT and CDR2 YYREEE (reference sequence). The CDR3: CASSFSGRDYEQYF. Here the CDR3 DNA reads TGTGCCAGCAGCTTTAGCGGGAGAGACTACGAGCAGTACTTC.

V gene TRBV3-1 (or the pseudogene TRBV3-2) combines with J gene TRBJ2-1; 11 bases agree with TRBD2. This CDR3 has 16 residues. Per germline, CDR1 LGHDT and CDR2 YNNKEL (reference sequence). J gave up 8 bases and V 3 bases, and 9 bases lay outside the gene matches. The CDR3 here is CASSHQLAGEYDEQFF. The CDR3 nucleotides are TGTGCCAGCAGCCATCAACTAGCGGGAGAATACGATGAGCAGTTCTTC.

This clone was seen only a few times. This sequence joins TRBV7-9 and TRBJ2-2, with D perhaps matching TRBD2 (6 bases). Trimming pared 8 bases from V and 2 bases from J, leaving 15 bases between. Germline assignment: CDR1 SEHNR and CDR2 FQNEAQ (reference sequence). The CDR3 totals 15 residues. CDR3 nucleotides: TGTGCCAGCCGTGGGGGAGGTTCAAACACCGGGGAGCTGTTTTTT. Amino acids: CASRGGGSNTGELFF.

The rearrangement uses TRBV5-4 and TRBJ2-7, with 14 bases that match TRBD2. Germline-derived CDR1 and CDR2 are SGHNT and YYREEE (reference sequence). This CDR3 comprises 17 residues. The ends lost 3 bases at V and 0 bases at J; junction bases unmatched: 5. The CDR3 region is CASSSGTSGRNSYEQYF. CDR3 sequence (DNA): TGTGCCAGCAGCTCGGGGACTAGCGGGAGAAACTCCTACGAGCAGTACTTC.

The chain joins TRBV4-3 to TRBJ1-6, with TRBD1 matching 7 bases. The germline gives CDR1 LGHNA, CDR2 YSLEER. This CDR3 contains 17 residues. V lost 0 bases, J lost 3 bases, and 5 bases stayed unmatched. CDR3 residues: CASSQDTGVSYNSPLHF. Here the CDR3 DNA reads TGCGCCAGCAGCCAAGACACAGGGGTCAGCTATAATTCACCCCTCCACTTT.

The chain links TRBV21-1 to TRBJ2-7; the DNA was not compared with TRBD2, the D call given in the table. TRBV21-1 is a documented pseudogene. The CDR3 is 15 amino acids. CDR3: CASSKVSGIPYEQYF. CDR3 nucleotide sequence: TGTGCCAGCAGCAAAGTTTCCGGGATCCCCTACGAGCAGTACTTC.

The count of this clone is one. This chain joins TRBV19 and TRBJ1-4; D call uncertain. CDR3 length: 16 amino acids. Deletions cut 8 bases from V and 0 bases from J, with 16 bases between. The germline V gene has CDR1 LNHDA and CDR2 SQIVND (reference sequence). CDR3 DNA: TGTGCCAGTCGTGGTGGTGGAGTTGCAACTAATGAAAAACTGTTTTTT. Translating it yields CASRGGGVATNEKLFF.

This rearrangement joins TRBV5-1 to TRBJ2-5, with a tentative D call TRBD2 (7 bases). CDR1 SGHRS and CDR2 YFSETQ come from the germline V gene. CDR3 length: 16 amino acids. The germline V and J ends were trimmed by 0 bases and 5 bases, with 17 bases remaining between them. The CDR3 region has the DNA TGCGCCAGCAGCTTGGCGACGGCGGGGGCGGGGGAGACCCAGTACTTC. It is translated as CASSLATAGAGETQYF.

The V and J genes are TRBV29-1 and TRBJ2-2; 10 bases are shared with TRBD2. Trimming at V came to 7 bases and at J to 6 bases, leaving 8 bases not matched to a gene. This CDR3 has 14 amino acids. Germline V gives CDR1 SQVTM, CDR2 ANQGSEA. CDR3 sequence (DNA): TGCAGCGCCGCCCTAGCGGGAGAAGCCGGGGAGCTGTTTTTT. Amino acids: CSAALAGEAGELFF.

In this sample, this clone turned up a few times. V gene TRBV6-2 or TRBV6-3 combines with J gene TRBJ2-1; TRBD2 agrees at 9 bases. CDR3 length: 18 residues. The junction had 13 bases not matched to a gene; V was cut back by 0 bases and J by 7 bases. In germline, CDR1 is MNHEY, CDR2 SVGEGT. CDR3 nucleotides: TGTGCCAGCAGTTACTCTCACCAGCGGGGGGTTCGCATTAATGAGCAGTTCTTC. As protein: CASSYSHQRGVRINEQFF.